What follows are 30 T cell receptor beta chains derived from one specimen sequenced in a study of blood T cell repertoires in COVID-19. Profiled with immunoSEQ multiplex PCR; TCRdb holds only in-frame clones, not every one. Of around 280,000 clones in the sample, about 86% were seen once. Sequenced sample: peripheral blood. Receptors were obtained from a woman younger than 45 who had recovered from COVID-19.

In this sample, this clone turned up once. This chain connects TRBV11-1 to TRBJ1-1; D is unclear. Germline CDR1 SGHAT, CDR2 FQDESV (reference sequence). V lost 5 bases and J 1 base, leaving 11 bases between the germline ends. This CDR3 comprises 14 residues. The CDR3 loop reads CASSPGLGNTEAFF. The CDR3 coding sequence is TGTGCCAGCAGCCCGGGTTTGGGGAACACTGAAGCTTTCTTT.

The gene calls are TRBV7-2 and TRBJ2-1; no firm D call. Germline V gene sequence: CDR1 SGHTA, CDR2 FQGNSA. The CDR3 spans 12 residues. The V and J ends lost 4 bases and 9 bases respectively, with 10 bases between them. The CDR3 protein is CASSSLVGEQFF. CDR3 DNA: TGTGCCAGCAGCTCCCTAGTTGGTGAGCAGTTCTTC.

This chain links TRBV7-2 with TRBJ2-7; TRBD2 matches at 8 bases. This CDR3 is built from 14 residues. Germline-derived CDR1 and CDR2 are SGHTA and FQGNSA. The trim removed 5 bases at V and 5 bases at J, leaving 8 bases unmatched. In DNA, the CDR3 is TGTGCCAGCAGCCCCGGGACTAGTATCGACGAGCAGTACTTC. Amino acid sequence: CASSPGTSIDEQYF.

The chain uses TRBV3-1 (or the pseudogene TRBV3-2) and TRBJ1-4; D is ambiguous. V was shortened by 8 bases and J by 8 bases, with 6 bases between the two germline ends. Germline V gives CDR1 LGHDT, CDR2 YNNKEL (reference sequence). The CDR3 is 10 residues long. CDR3 DNA: TGTGCCAGCGGAGACGAAAAACTGTTTTTT. Translated, it gives CASGDEKLFF.

This clone was detected only a few times. CDR3 sequence (DNA): TGTGCCAGCAGCTTAGTTGCGGCTCCCTACGAGCAGTACTTC. It translates to CASSLVAAPYEQYF. The rearrangement uses TRBV7-9 and TRBJ2-7, with D hard to call. Germline CDR1 and CDR2: SEHNR and FQNEAQ (reference sequence). Trimming took 1 base from V and 2 from J, leaving 9 bases between them. This CDR3 comprises 14 residues.

In DNA form, the CDR3 reads TGTGCCAGCAGCCCGGAGGGGCCCGACAATGAAAAACTGTTTTTT. It codes for CASSPEGPDNEKLFF. This chain joins TRBV13 and TRBJ1-4, with D possibly matching TRBD1 (5 bases). Trimming shortened V by 5 bases and J by 5 bases, and 15 bases separated the two germline ends. The CDR3 runs 15 residues. CDR1 is PRHDT, CDR2 FYEKMQ, per germline (reference sequence).

The V and J genes are TRBV27 and TRBJ2-1, with TRBD1 identical over 7 bases. Trimming removed 8 bases from V and 1 base from J; junction bases left unmatched: 8. This CDR3 has 15 amino acids. Germline CDR1 is MNHEY and CDR2 is SMNVEV (reference sequence). Written as DNA, the CDR3 is TGTGCCAGCCGAACAGGGGTTGGTTCCTACAATGAGCAGTTCTTC. Protein: CASRTGVGSYNEQFF.

V gene TRBV24-1 combines with J gene TRBJ2-1; 9 bases align to TRBD2. Germline V gene data show CDR1 as KGHDR and CDR2 as SFDVKD. V trimming: 6 bases; J trimming: 4 bases; junction bases outside the gene matches: 18. The CDR3 contains 19 residues. Here the CDR3 DNA reads TGTGCCACCAGTTTAGGAGCTAGCGGGATCTTCGGGTTGTACAATGAGCAGTTCTTC. Its translation is CATSLGASGIFGLYNEQFF.

This CDR3 is CASSASGWVETQYF. The CDR3 DNA reads as TGTGCCAGCAGTGCGTCAGGGTGGGTAGAGACCCAGTACTTC. The V gene is TRBV2, the J gene TRBJ2-5, with TRBD1 as a possible D gene (5 bases). The V and J ends lost 4 bases and 4 bases respectively, with 13 bases between them. The germline gives CDR1 SNHLY, CDR2 FYNNEI. The CDR3 consists of 14 residues.

V gene TRBV19 combines with J gene TRBJ1-5, with 7 bases lining up with TRBD1. The V segment lost 6 bases and the J segment 2 bases; nucleotides outside the gene matches: 7. Per the germline V gene, CDR1 is LNHDA and CDR2 is SQIVND (reference sequence). The CDR3 length is 15 residues. CDR3 bases: TGTGCCAGTAGAGGCATAGACAGGGGCAATCAGCCCCAGCATTTT. It encodes CASRGIDRGNQPQHF.

V is TRBV2 and J is TRBJ1-5, with 9 nucleotides matching TRBD1. The germline V gene has CDR1 SNHLY and CDR2 FYNNEI. Unmatched junction bases numbered 4, after V lost 8 bases and J lost 2 bases. This CDR3 contains 14 residues. As DNA, the CDR3 is TGTGCCAGCGCCCGGGACAGGGGCAATCAGCCCCAGCATTTT. Translating gives CASARDRGNQPQHF.

V and J are TRBV11-2 and TRBJ2-7, with 7 bases fitting TRBD1. The CDR3 spans 15 residues. With 6 bases clipped from V and 4 bases from J, the junction kept 12 bases outside the gene matches. Germline V gene data show CDR1 as SGHAT and CDR2 as FQNNGV. CDR3 coding DNA: TGTGCCAGCAGAGAGTTGAGGACAGGAGGTTACGAGCAGTACTTC. Protein sequence: CASRELRTGGYEQYF.

Concerning this clone itself: The same CDR3 is also encoded by other DNA sequences in this sample. The chain couples TRBV5-1 to TRBJ2-7, with 9 bases identical to TRBD2. CDR1 and CDR2 (germline): SGHRS, YFSETQ. The junction had 1 base not matched to a gene; V was cut back by 2 bases and J by 4 bases. The CDR3 runs to 13 residues. DNA of the CDR3: TGCGCCAGCAGCTTCAGCGGGGGGTACGAGCAGTACTTC. It yields the protein CASSFSGGYEQYF.

V and J are TRBV11-2 and TRBJ2-1; maybe TRBD1 (5 bases). The CDR3 runs to 17 residues. CDR1 is SGHAT and CDR2 is FQNNGV in the germline V gene. The germline V and J ends were trimmed by 2 bases and 0 bases, with 14 bases remaining between them. CDR3 amino acids: CASSLNRQMSSYNEQFF. Here the CDR3 DNA reads TGTGCCAGCAGCTTAAACCGACAGATGAGCTCCTACAATGAGCAGTTCTTC.

This chain joins TRBV4-1 and TRBJ1-2, with TRBD1 as a possible D gene (5 bases). V was pared by 3 bases and J by 5 bases, with 16 bases between. CDR3 length: 15 residues. The germline V gene has CDR1 MGHRA and CDR2 YSYEKL. CDR3 nucleotides: TGCGCCAGCAGCCAGCCTTATGACGGGACTTATGGCTACACCTTC. Translating it yields CASSQPYDGTYGYTF.

This clone was detected only a few times. The chain combines TRBV13 with TRBJ1-1; 8 nucleotides agree with TRBD1. The germline CDR1 and CDR2 sequences are PRHDT and FYEKMQ (reference sequence). The CDR3 has 15 residues. Trimming removed 5 bases from V and 5 bases from J; junction bases left unmatched: 10. This CDR3 is CASSPEGTGETEAFF. The CDR3, as DNA: TGTGCCAGCAGCCCCGAAGGGACAGGAGAAACTGAAGCTTTCTTT. Drawing the rest from reference TRBV13 and TRBJ1-1, the complete variable domain is AAGVIQSPRHLIKEKRETATLKCYPIPRHDTVYWYQQGPGQDPQFLISFYEKMQSDKGSIPDRFSAQQFSDYHSELNMSSLELGDSALYFCASSPEGTGETEAFFGQGTRLTVV.

The rearrangement joins TRBV29-1 to TRBJ1-2; D is possibly TRBD1 (5 bases). Trimming pared 6 bases from V and 2 bases from J, leaving 13 bases between. The germline CDR1 and CDR2 sequences are SQVTM and ANQGSEA. The CDR3 runs 13 residues. For the CDR3, the DNA is TGCAGCGTCGGGGGTCGGGCCAACTATGGCTACACCTTC. This codes for CSVGGRANYGYTF.

About this clone itself: Compared with germline, one end of the junction differs, possibly owing to a read error. The chain recombines TRBV7-7 with TRBJ2-7, with D possibly being TRBD1 (6 bases). The CDR3 extends over 17 amino acids. Germline V lookup: CDR1 SSHAT, CDR2 FNYEAQ (reference sequence). The CDR3 region has the DNA TGTGCTAGCAGCTCCCGGGACATCGGGGATGCGATCTACGAGCAGTACTTC. Amino acid sequence: CASSSRDIGDAIYEQYF.

This rearrangement joins TRBV28 to TRBJ2-5; 9 bases map to TRBD1. CDR1 is MDHEN and CDR2 is SYDVKM in the germline V gene. V was pared by 5 bases and J by 2 bases, with 24 bases of the junction left unmatched. This CDR3 has 21 residues. CDR3: CASSPWALQGAGSSRQETQYF. CDR3 nucleotides: TGTGCCAGCAGTCCATGGGCTCTACAGGGGGCGGGGTCGAGCCGGCAAGAGACCCAGTACTTC. Supplemented by reference TRBV28 and TRBJ2-5, the full variable domain reads DVKVTQSSRYLVKRTGEKVFLECVQDMDHENMFWYRQDPGLGLRLIYFSYDVKMKEKGDIPEGYSVSREKKERFSLILESASTNQTSMYLCASSPWALQGAGSSRQETQYFGPGTRLLVL.

The sample holds one count of this clone. J is TRBJ1-6 and V is TRBV2; 9 nucleotides line up with TRBD1. Losses at the gene ends were 8 bases for V and 3 bases for J; bases not matched to a gene: 5. Germline-derived CDR1 and CDR2 are SNHLY and FYNNEI. CDR3 length: 15 residues. The CDR3 coding sequence is TGTGCCAGCCGCCGGGACAGGGTCTATAATTCACCCCTCCACTTT. Encoded protein: CASRRDRVYNSPLHF.

This clone was detected once. The gene calls are TRBV4-1 and TRBJ1-1, with TRBD1 as a possible D gene (6 bases). Germline CDR1 and CDR2: MGHRA and YSYEKL. The CDR3 runs 13 residues. V lost 6 bases and J 8 bases, leaving 16 bases between the germline ends. CDR3 sequence (DNA): TGCGCCAGCAGTCGACAGGACCAGTGGGAAGCTTTCTTT. This codes for CASSRQDQWEAFF.

The chain is built from TRBV4-3 and TRBJ1-2; a possible D gene is TRBD1 (6 bases). Per the germline V gene, CDR1 is LGHNA and CDR2 is YSLEER. This CDR3 is 13 amino acids long. Trimming removed 1 base at V and 6 bases at J, with 9 bases between. The CDR3 region has the DNA TGCGCCAGCAGCCAAGCAGGGGTAGATGGCTACACCTTC. As protein: CASSQAGVDGYTF.

This clone appeared a single time. The chain joins TRBV7-8 to TRBJ1-4; 7 bases are shared with TRBD1. The germline CDR1 and CDR2 sequences are SGHVS and FQNEAQ. The CDR3 loop spans 17 amino acids. With V trimmed by 2 bases and J by 0 bases, 6 bases remained unmatched. CDR3 coding DNA: TGTGCCAGCAGCTTATGGCGAGACAGGGCAACTAATGAAAAACTGTTTTTT. This translates into CASSLWRDRATNEKLFF.

The chain employs TRBV2 and TRBJ2-1; TRBD1 matches at 8 bases. Trimming removed 5 bases from V and 0 bases from J; junction bases left unmatched: 21. There are 21 residues in the CDR3. Germline CDR1 and CDR2: SNHLY and FYNNEI. The CDR3 DNA reads as TGTGCCAGCAGTACGGACAGGGTGGGGAACCCCTGGGTGGACTCCTACAATGAGCAGTTCTTC. Encoded protein: CASSTDRVGNPWVDSYNEQFF. The variable domain in full, completed from reference TRBV2 and TRBJ2-1, reads EPEVTQTPSHQVTQMGQEVILRCVPISNHLYFYWYRQILGQKVEFLVSFYNNEISEKSEIFDDQFSVERPDGSNFTLKIRSTKLEDSAMYFCASSTDRVGNPWVDSYNEQFFGPGTRLTVL.

CDR3 region: CASSRRDQETQYF. The CDR3 nucleotides read TGTGCCAGCAGCCGCCGGGACCAAGAGACCCAGTACTTC. This chain connects TRBV5-8 to TRBJ2-5; no clear D. The germline V and J ends were trimmed by 4 bases and 0 bases, with 7 bases remaining between them. Germline-derived CDR1 and CDR2 are SGHTS and YDEGEE. The CDR3 is 13 amino acids.

This rearrangement joins TRBV6-6 to TRBJ1-2, with TRBD1 as a possible D gene (6 bases). Trimming removed 4 bases from V and 8 bases from J, with 17 bases in between. Per the germline V gene, CDR1 is MNHNY and CDR2 is SVGAGI (reference sequence). This CDR3 is 14 amino acids long. The CDR3 spells CASSWQGTPEGYTF. The CDR3 nucleotides are TGTGCCAGCAGTTGGCAGGGGACACCGGAAGGCTACACCTTC.

The table lists this clone with a count of one. This chain links TRBV3-1 (or the pseudogene TRBV3-2) with TRBJ2-5, with 16 nucleotides matching TRBD2. This CDR3 comprises 16 residues. V lost 6 bases to trimming and J lost 5 bases; unmatched junction nucleotides: 6. Germline V CDR1 and CDR2: LGHDT, YNNKEL (reference sequence). For the CDR3, the DNA is TGTGCCAGCAGGGGGACTAGCGGGAGGGGATGGGAGACCCAGTACTTC. Translating gives CASRGTSGRGWETQYF.

CDR3 DNA: TGTGCCAGCAGTTTAATGACAGGGGAAGCTTTCTTT. This codes for CASSLMTGEAFF. The V call is TRBV12-3 or TRBV12-4, the J call TRBJ1-1; 7 nucleotides agree with TRBD1. Trimming cost V 2 bases and J 8 bases; bases outside gene matches: 2. The CDR3 runs 12 residues.

V and J are TRBV3-1 (or the pseudogene TRBV3-2) and TRBJ1-1; TRBD1 aligns across 9 bases. Losses at the gene ends were 3 bases for V and 3 bases for J; bases not matched to a gene: 5. Germline CDR1 LGHDT, CDR2 YNNKEL (reference sequence). The CDR3 covers 15 residues. The CDR3 here is CASSHPTGGHTEAFF. CDR3 sequence (DNA): TGTGCCAGCAGCCATCCGACAGGGGGACACACTGAAGCTTTCTTT.

The gene calls are TRBV27 and TRBJ1-1, with 8 bases that match TRBD1. The V segment lost 5 bases and the J segment 0 bases; nucleotides outside the gene matches: 11. Germline CDR1 MNHEY, CDR2 SMNVEV (reference sequence). The CDR3 contains 17 residues. As DNA, the CDR3 is TGTGCCAGCAGTCCGACCTACAGGGGGGGAATGAACACTGAAGCTTTCTTT. Its protein product is CASSPTYRGGMNTEAFF.